These T cell receptor beta chains were read from a single sample in a study of shared clonotypes between healthy human individuals. Measured with immunoSEQ multiplex PCR; TCRdb has only the in-frame clones, and not every one. The sample shows 400,000 to 600,000 clones, about four fifths of them seen only once. The sequenced sample consisted of PBMCs. All receptors derive from a woman in her 40s in good health. Some clones in this sample may be carry-over from other donors' samples. The CDR3 runs from the conserved cysteine through the conserved F or W. D genes are given only for firm matches. Only part of the rows carry a size: once, few, many, or a class if the clone is expanded.

length: 14; V: TRBV18; J: TRBJ2-7; size: -; D: -; CDR3: CASSPPGDGNEQYF; DNA: TGTGCCAGCTCACCACCGGGGGATGGGAACGAGCAGTACTTC
length: 14; V: TRBV7-9; J: TRBJ2-2; size: -; D: TRBD2; CDR3: CASSRATSAGELFF; DNA: TGTGCCAGCAGCCGCGCCACTAGCGCCGGGGAGCTGTTTTTT
length: 17; V: TRBV9; J: TRBJ1-3; size: -; D: TRBD1; CDR3: CASSVDGQVLAGNTIYF; DNA: TGTGCCAGCAGCGTAGATGGACAGGTCTTAGCAGGAAACACCATATATTTT
length: 13; V: TRBV30; J: TRBJ2-5; size: -; D: -; CDR3: CAWSGGLQETQYF; DNA: TGTGCCTGGAGTGGGGGACTGCAAGAGACCCAGTACTTC
length: 15; V: TRBV7-2; J: TRBJ2-7; size: -; D: -; CDR3: CASSLIRGQVDEQYF; DNA: TGTGCCAGCAGCTTGATACGGGGCCAGGTCGACGAGCAGTACTTC
length: 15; V: TRBV4-1; J: TRBJ2-5; size: -; D: TRBD2; CDR3: CASSQLGLAGGPQYF; DNA: TGCGCCAGCAGCCAACTCGGACTAGCGGGAGGGCCCCAGTACTTC
length: 14; V: TRBV19; J: TRBJ1-6; size: -; D: TRBD1; CDR3: CASSGGQEVSPLHF; DNA: TGTGCCAGTAGTGGGGGACAGGAGGTATCACCCCTCCACTTT
length: 14; V: TRBV5-4; J: TRBJ1-2; size: -; D: -; CDR3: CASREERVDYGYTF; DNA: TGTGCCAGCAGGGAAGAAAGGGTTGACTATGGCTACACCTTC
length: 13; V: TRBV6-5; J: TRBJ1-2; size: -; D: -; CDR3: CATLDSAGYGYTF; DNA: TGTGCCACTTTGGACAGTGCGGGGTATGGCTACACCTTC
length: 15; V: TRBV5-1; J: TRBJ2-6; size: -; D: -; CDR3: CASSLDYSGANVLTF; DNA: TGCGCCAGCAGCTTGGACTACTCTGGGGCCAACGTCCTGACTTTC
length: 15; V: TRBV2; J: TRBJ2-1; size: -; D: TRBD1; CDR3: CASSAGQGSYNEQFF; DNA: TGTGCCAGCAGTGCGGGACAGGGGAGTTACAATGAGCAGTTCTTC
length: 16; V: TRBV9; J: TRBJ2-7; size: -; D: TRBD2; CDR3: CASSSTASGRLREQYF; DNA: TGTGCCAGCAGCTCCACGGCTAGCGGGAGACTGAGAGAGCAGTACTTC
length: 13; V: TRBV6-5; J: TRBJ2-7; size: -; D: TRBD1; CDR3: CASFGQGASEQYF; DNA: TGTGCCAGCTTCGGGCAGGGGGCGTCCGAGCAGTACTTC
length: 14; V: TRBV6-5; J: TRBJ2-7; size: -; D: -; CDR3: CASSPGTPPYEQYF; DNA: TGTGCCAGCAGTCCCGGGACACCACCCTACGAGCAGTACTTC
length: 14; V: TRBV28; J: TRBJ2-1; size: few; D: -; CDR3: CASSLIAPRNEQFF; DNA: TGTGCCAGCAGTTTGATAGCTCCTCGCAATGAGCAGTTCTTC
length: 14; V: TRBV28; J: TRBJ2-6; size: -; D: -; CDR3: CASSFRSGANVLTF; DNA: TGTGCCAGCAGTTTTCGTTCTGGGGCCAACGTCCTGACTTTC
length: 16; V: TRBV11-2; J: TRBJ2-1; size: -; D: TRBD2; CDR3: CASSLVVGGPYNEQFF; DNA: TGTGCCAGCAGCTTAGTTGTGGGAGGGCCGTACAATGAGCAGTTCTTC
length: 13; V: TRBV6-5; J: TRBJ2-7; size: -; D: TRBD1; CDR3: CASTGTGPNEQYF; DNA: TGTGCCAGCACGGGGACAGGGCCGAACGAGCAGTACTTC
length: 13; V: TRBV29-1; J: TRBJ1-1; size: -; D: -; CDR3: CSAGRGGNTEAFF; DNA: TGCAGTGCCGGGAGAGGGGGGAACACTGAAGCTTTCTTT
length: 15; V: TRBV18; J: TRBJ1-3; size: -; D: -; CDR3: CASSLRQDSGNTIYF; DNA: TGTGCCAGCTCACTGCGACAGGACTCTGGAAACACCATATATTTT
length: 15; V: TRBV7-7; J: TRBJ1-4; size: -; D: TRBD1; CDR3: CASSLDRGPNEKLFF; DNA: TGTGCTAGCAGCTTAGACAGGGGACCTAATGAAAAACTGTTTTTT
length: 13; V: TRBV28; J: TRBJ1-2; size: -; D: -; CDR3: CASSTPGLPVYTF; DNA: TGTGCCAGCAGTACGCCCGGCTTGCCGGTCTACACCTTC
length: 15; V: TRBV9; J: TRBJ2-3; size: -; D: TRBD2; CDR3: CASGRAGGPTDTQYF; DNA: TGTGCCAGCGGGCGTGCGGGAGGACCGACAGATACGCAGTATTTT
length: 18; V: TRBV11-2; J: TRBJ1-2; size: -; D: -; CDR3: CASSRTPPGRDTNYGYTF; DNA: TGTGCCAGCAGCAGAACCCCGCCAGGGCGAGATACTAACTATGGCTACACCTTC
length: 12; V: TRBV7-2; J: TRBJ2-1; size: -; D: -; CDR3: CASSRPPGPQFF; DNA: TGTGCCAGCAGCCGCCCTCCGGGACCGCAGTTCTTC
length: 18; V: TRBV27; J: TRBJ2-1; size: -; D: -; CDR3: CASSSAPGGKGGYNEQFF; DNA: TGTGCCAGCAGTTCTGCCCCGGGAGGAAAGGGGGGATACAATGAGCAGTTCTTC
length: 15; V: TRBV11-2; J: TRBJ2-3; size: -; D: TRBD2; CDR3: CASRGLAARTDTQYF; DNA: TGTGCCAGCAGGGGACTAGCCGCACGCACAGATACGCAGTATTTT
length: 12; V: TRBV2; J: TRBJ2-7; size: few; D: -; CDR3: CASRTQGYEQYF; DNA: TGTGCCAGCAGGACACAGGGTTACGAGCAGTACTTC
length: 15; V: TRBV7-9; J: TRBJ2-2; size: -; D: -; CDR3: CASSLAGRGKGELFF; DNA: TGTGCCAGCAGCTTAGCGGGGCGAGGAAAGGGGGAGCTGTTTTTT
length: 13; V: TRBV7-3; J: TRBJ1-2; size: -; D: -; CDR3: CASSPLRGFGYTF; DNA: TGTGCCAGCAGCCCCCTAAGGGGCTTTGGCTACACCTTC
length: 14; V: TRBV29-1; J: TRBJ2-5; size: few; D: TRBD2; CDR3: CSVVPLAGQETQYF; DNA: TGCAGCGTTGTCCCACTAGCGGGGCAAGAGACCCAGTACTTC
length: 12; V: TRBV11-2; J: TRBJ2-1; size: -; D: -; CDR3: CASSPQGNEQFF; DNA: TGTGCCAGCAGCCCCCAAGGGAATGAGCAGTTCTTC
length: 14; V: TRBV6-1; J: TRBJ1-5; size: -; D: -; CDR3: CATSVPRADQPQHF; DNA: TGTGCCACCTCTGTCCCCAGGGCGGATCAGCCCCAGCATTTT
length: 16; V: TRBV28; J: TRBJ1-1; size: few; D: -; CDR3: CASSLGYSSTSTEAFF; DNA: TGTGCCAGCAGTTTAGGGTACTCTTCGACTTCCACTGAAGCTTTCTTT
length: 15; V: TRBV7-2; J: TRBJ2-7; size: -; D: -; CDR3: CASSLTSARAYEQYF; DNA: TGTGCCAGCAGCTTAACGTCAGCTCGAGCCTACGAGCAGTACTTC
length: 14; V: TRBV11-2; J: TRBJ1-2; size: -; D: -; CDR3: CASSSLRGDYGYTF; DNA: TGTGCCAGCAGCTCACTGCGGGGGGACTATGGCTACACCTTC
length: 13; V: TRBV29-1; J: TRBJ2-1; size: once; D: TRBD2; CDR3: CSVGTSGYNEQFF; DNA: TGCAGCGTTGGCACTAGCGGATACAATGAGCAGTTCTTC
length: 15; V: TRBV7-2; J: TRBJ2-2; size: few; D: TRBD2; CDR3: CASSPGLAGTGELFF; DNA: TGTGCCAGCAGCCCGGGACTAGCGGGCACCGGGGAGCTGTTTTTT
length: 16; V: TRBV9; J: TRBJ2-1; size: -; D: -; CDR3: CASSGLGAFLYNEQFF; DNA: TGTGCCAGCAGCGGTCTTGGGGCCTTTTTGTACAATGAGCAGTTCTTC
length: 13; V: TRBV2; J: TRBJ2-5; size: once; D: -; CDR3: CASSERGQETQYF; DNA: TGTGCCAGCAGTGAACGTGGACAAGAGACCCAGTACTTC
length: 15; V: TRBV7-6; J: TRBJ2-5; size: -; D: -; CDR3: CASSLDSGAGETQYF; DNA: TGTGCCAGCAGCTTAGACTCAGGGGCCGGGGAGACCCAGTACTTC
length: 15; V: TRBV11-2; J: TRBJ2-7; size: -; D: TRBD2; CDR3: CASSRASGRLYEQYF; DNA: TGTGCCAGCAGCCGGGCTAGCGGGAGGTTATACGAGCAGTACTTC
length: 14; V: TRBV4-2; J: TRBJ1-1; size: -; D: -; CDR3: CASSQAGGEGEAFF; DNA: TGTGCCAGCAGCCAAGCCGGGGGCGAGGGTGAAGCTTTCTTT
length: 13; V: TRBV28; J: TRBJ1-2; size: -; D: -; CDR3: CASSFGTAYGYTF; DNA: TGTGCCAGCAGTTTCGGGACGGCCTATGGCTACACCTTC
length: 15; V: TRBV9; J: TRBJ2-7; size: -; D: TRBD2; CDR3: CASSGGLADTYEQYF; DNA: TGTGCCAGCAGCGGAGGACTAGCGGACACCTACGAGCAGTACTTC
length: 15; V: TRBV19; J: TRBJ1-1; size: many; D: -; CDR3: CASSLQGSANTEAFF; DNA: TGTGCCAGTAGTTTGCAGGGGTCGGCGAACACTGAAGCTTTCTTT
length: 14; V: TRBV29-1; J: TRBJ2-1; size: -; D: TRBD2; CDR3: CSGSTSPSSDEQFF; DNA: TGCAGCGGGTCGACTAGCCCTTCATCCGATGAGCAGTTCTTC
length: 14; V: TRBV7-3; J: TRBJ2-2; size: -; D: -; CDR3: CASSSHLGLGELFF; DNA: TGTGCCAGCAGCTCCCACCTGGGGCTAGGGGAGCTGTTTTTT
length: 15; V: TRBV6-1; J: TRBJ1-5; size: -; D: -; CDR3: CASSEGARGNQPQHF; DNA: TGTGCCAGCAGTGAAGGAGCCAGAGGCAATCAGCCCCAGCATTTT
length: 14; V: TRBV5-1; J: TRBJ1-1; size: -; D: -; CDR3: CASSLGRTSTEAFF; DNA: TGCGCCAGCAGCTTGGGGCGGACGAGTACTGAAGCTTTCTTT
length: 13; V: TRBV4-3; J: TRBJ1-4; size: -; D: -; CDR3: CASSQERGEKLFF; DNA: TGCGCCAGCAGCCAAGAACGGGGTGAAAAACTGTTTTTT
length: 13; V: TRBV15; J: TRBJ1-2; size: -; D: -; CDR3: CATSRDYREKNTF; DNA: TGTGCCACCAGCAGAGATTATAGGGAGAAGAACACCTTC
length: 14; V: TRBV5-1; J: TRBJ1-5; size: -; D: -; CDR3: CASSREGVGQPQHF; DNA: TGCGCCAGCAGCCGGGAGGGTGTCGGGCAGCCCCAGCATTTT
length: 13; V: TRBV5-1; J: TRBJ2-7; size: once; D: -; CDR3: CASKPVGTYEQYF; DNA: TGCGCCAGTAAGCCGGTAGGTACCTACGAGCAGTACTTC